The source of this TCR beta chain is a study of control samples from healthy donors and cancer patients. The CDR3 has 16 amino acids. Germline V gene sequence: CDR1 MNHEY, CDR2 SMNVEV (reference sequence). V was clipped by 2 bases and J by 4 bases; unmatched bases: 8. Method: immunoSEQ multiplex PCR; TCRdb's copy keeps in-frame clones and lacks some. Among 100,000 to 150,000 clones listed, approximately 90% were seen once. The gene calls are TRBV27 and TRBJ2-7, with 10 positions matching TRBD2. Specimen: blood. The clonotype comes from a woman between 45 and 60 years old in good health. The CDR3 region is CASSLQGASGRYEQYF. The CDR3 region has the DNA TGTGCCAGCAGTTTACAGGGCGCTAGCGGGAGATACGAGCAGTACTTC.